This T cell receptor beta chain was sequenced in a study of blood T cell repertoires in COVID-19. Study details: Samples taken during acute and convalescent COVID-19 were collected in the United States, Italy and Spain.

In the study's own analysis: Amplification of reference gene primers was used by the study to estimate nucleated cell counts. The repertoire was sequenced with immunoSEQ multiplex PCR; TCRdb's copy has only in-frame clones and lacks some. The V and J calls and clone size come from that table; D and trimming were worked out from the DNA. The sample lists 210,000 or so clones, over 75% occurring once. The trim removed 6 bases at V and 5 bases at J, leaving 9 bases unmatched. CDR3 length: 15 residues. CDR1 and CDR2 (germline): MNHEY, SVGAGI. Recruits, aged roughly 18 to 95 years, lived in under 25 US areas.

The chain uses TRBV6-5 and TRBJ2-1; the match to TRBD1 covers 8 bases. This TCR came from a man in his thirties or forties with acute COVID-19. The sample taken for sequencing was PBMCs or T cells enriched from blood (not recorded which). The CDR3 protein is CASSPGGTPHNEQFF. In nucleotides, the CDR3 is TGTGCCAGCAGCCCAGGGGGCACTCCCCACAATGAGCAGTTCTTC.